This is a list of T cell receptor beta chains from one sample in a study of blood T cell repertoires in COVID-19. Clones were read by immunoSEQ multiplex PCR, and TCRdb kept only the in-frame ones, dropping some. The data show about 200,000 clones, approximately 90% seen once. The source material was PBMCs or T cells enriched from blood (not recorded which). The receptor set was obtained from a woman between 40 and 50 years old in a cohort exposed to, infected with or recovered from COVID-19 (not recorded which). Both conserved end residues are part of each CDR3. D genes are given only for firm matches. Size tells how often a clone was seen (once, few, many) or the class of an expanded clone, and some rows leave it out.

J gene | D gene | clone size | V gene | CDR3 DNA | CDR3 protein
TRBJ1-6 | TRBD1 | - | TRBV11-3 | TGTGCCAGCAGCGCGAGAATGGTAGGGGGCTCACCCCTCCACTTT | CASSARMVGGSPLHF
TRBJ2-7 | - | - | TRBV18 | TGTGCCAGCTCACCAGAGGAGGACTCCTACGAGCAGTACTTC | CASSPEEDSYEQYF
TRBJ2-1 | TRBD2 | - | TRBV10-3 | TGTGCCATCAGTGTAATAGCGGGGGGGCTGATTAACAATGAGCAGTTCTTC | CAISVIAGGLINNEQFF
TRBJ2-3 | - | - | TRBV10-3 | TGTGCCATCAGTGATAGCGGCCTCCCAGAAGATACGCAGTATTTT | CAISDSGLPEDTQYF
TRBJ1-1 | - | once | TRBV12-3/TRBV12-4 | TGTGCCAGCAGTCCGGGGACTCATGAAGCTTTCTTT | CASSPGTHEAFF
TRBJ2-1 | - | - | TRBV5-1 | TGCGCCAGCAGCTTGGCCGACAGGACGGGGTTTGAGCAGTTCTTC | CASSLADRTGFEQFF
TRBJ1-2 | - | once | TRBV18 | TGTGCCAGCTCACCTCTCCCGGCGGGGGCTGACTATGGCTACACCTTC | CASSPLPAGADYGYTF
TRBJ2-6 | - | - | TRBV7-9 | TGTGCCAGCAGCCAAACCCCGGGGTTGGCTGGGGCCAACGTCCTGACTTTC | CASSQTPGLAGANVLTF
TRBJ1-4 | - | once | TRBV25-1 | TGTGCCAGCAGTGACCTCATAGACACCGTTAATGAAAAACTGTTTTTT | CASSDLIDTVNEKLFF
TRBJ1-1 | - | - | TRBV6-5 | TGTGCCAGCAGTTATGGGGACACGGGTTTGAACACTGAAGCTTTCTTT | CASSYGDTGLNTEAFF
TRBJ1-1 | - | - | TRBV19 | TGTGCCAGTAATGTGGGACAGAACACTGAAGCTTTCTTT | CASNVGQNTEAFF
TRBJ2-7 | TRBD2 | - | TRBV11-2 | TGTGCCAGCAGCTTAGCGCCGGGAGGGTCCTACGAGCAGTACTTC | CASSLAPGGSYEQYF
TRBJ1-2 | TRBD1 | - | TRBV19 | TGTGCCAGTACAAGACAGGGAACGGGGGGCTACACCTTC | CASTRQGTGGYTF
TRBJ1-4 | - | - | TRBV7-2 | TGTGCCAGCAGCAAGGCGGATGCTGAAAAACTGTTTTTT | CASSKADAEKLFF
TRBJ2-2 | TRBD2 | once | TRBV7-2 | TGTGCCAGCAGGATTACAGCGGGAGGGAGCACCGGGGAGCTGTTTTTT | CASRITAGGSTGELFF
TRBJ2-7 | - | - | TRBV3-1/TRBV3-2 | TGTGCCAGCAGCCAAGCCGGGTTGGGTGAGCAGTACTTC | CASSQAGLGEQYF
TRBJ2-7 | TRBD1 | - | TRBV11-2 | TGTGCCAGCAGCACCCCCCAGAGCAGGGGGCACGAGCAGTACTTC | CASSTPQSRGHEQYF
TRBJ1-1 | - | - | TRBV3-1/TRBV3-2 | TGTGCCAGCAGCCAAGATCTAGCATCCGAAGCTTTCTTT | CASSQDLASEAFF
TRBJ2-2 | - | - | TRBV12-3/TRBV12-4 | TGTGCCAGCAGTTTAACAGTGGGCGGGGAGCTGTTTTTT | CASSLTVGGELFF
TRBJ1-2 | TRBD1 | - | TRBV4-1 | TGCGCCAGCAGCCAAGAAAGGGGACAGGACTTAAACTATGGCTACACCTTC | CASSQERGQDLNYGYTF
TRBJ1-6 | - | - | TRBV13 | TGTGCCAGCAGCTTTCGGGGGGGGCCTGGGTCACCCCTCCACTTT | CASSFRGGPGSPLHF
TRBJ1-2 | - | - | TRBV5-1 | TGCGCCAGCAGCTTGGAGAACAGCTATGGCTACACCTTC | CASSLENSYGYTF
TRBJ2-6 | - | - | TRBV10-2 | TGCGCCAGCACGGCTGGGGCCAACGTCCTGACTTTC | CASTAGANVLTF
TRBJ2-7 | - | - | TRBV12-5 | TGTGCTAGTGCCTCGCCAGGGGATCTCTCCTACGAGCAGTACTTC | CASASPGDLSYEQYF
TRBJ1-2 | - | - | TRBV3-1/TRBV3-2 | TGTGCCAGCAGCCGCTCCGAGACAGAAAATAACTATGGCTACACCTTC | CASSRSETENNYGYTF
TRBJ1-1 | - | - | TRBV19 | TGTGCCAGTAGTCTCGGCACTGAAGCTTTCTTT | CASSLGTEAFF
TRBJ2-7 | - | - | TRBV5-1 | TGCGCCAGCAGCTTGCAGGGGTCCTACGAGCAGTACTTC | CASSLQGSYEQYF
TRBJ1-1 | - | - | TRBV15 | TGTGCCACCAGCAGAGGTACAGGGACTGAAGCTTTCTTT | CATSRGTGTEAFF
TRBJ1-1 | - | - | TRBV27 | TGTGCCAGCAGTTACGGGGTTGACATGGGCACTGAAGCTTTCTTT | CASSYGVDMGTEAFF
TRBJ2-7 | TRBD1 | - | TRBV15 | TGTGCCACCAGCAGAGGAGGGGGCCCCTACGAGCAGTACTTC | CATSRGGGPYEQYF
TRBJ1-2 | TRBD1 | once | TRBV5-1 | TGCGCCAGCAGCCGGACGGACAGGTCATATGGCTACACCTTC | CASSRTDRSYGYTF
TRBJ2-3 | TRBD1 | - | TRBV5-1 | TGCGCCAGCAGCCCGGGACAGGTAGGGCTAGATACGCAGTATTTT | CASSPGQVGLDTQYF
TRBJ2-1 | TRBD2 | - | TRBV4-2 | TGTGCCAGCAGCCAAGGGTGGCGGGAGATTTCCAATGAGCAGTTCTTC | CASSQGWREISNEQFF
TRBJ1-1 | TRBD1 | - | TRBV19 | TGTGCCAGTAGTATAGGGCAGGGGGTGAACACTGAAGCTTTCTTT | CASSIGQGVNTEAFF
TRBJ1-3 | TRBD1 | - | TRBV28 | TGTGCCAGCAGCCACAGGGGGCCTCCCGTTGGAAACACCATATATTTT | CASSHRGPPVGNTIYF
TRBJ1-4 | - | - | TRBV7-9 | TGTGCCAGCTCGACTGGTAGATCTTCTGCCTTTAATGAAAAACTGTTTTTT | CASSTGRSSAFNEKLFF
TRBJ1-1 | - | - | TRBV28 | TGTGCCAGCAGTTTAATGTCTTGGCAGGGCAACTCCTACGGCACTGAAGCTTTCTTT | CASSLMSWQGNSYGTEAFF
TRBJ2-4 | TRBD1 | - | TRBV6-5 | TGTGCCAGCAGTTCTTGGACAGGGCGCAAAAACATTCAGTACTTC | CASSSWTGRKNIQYF
TRBJ1-2 | - | - | TRBV7-9 | TGTGCCAGCAGCTTAGAAGGGGCTTATGGCTACACCTTC | CASSLEGAYGYTF
TRBJ2-7 | - | - | TRBV28 | TGTGCCAGCAAGGAAAAAGGTGCTAGGAATTCCTACGAGCAGTACTTC | CASKEKGARNSYEQYF
TRBJ2-1 | TRBD2 | - | TRBV5-6 | TGTGCCAGCAGCTTGGCCGCGGGGGTCTCCTACAATGAGCAGTTCTTC | CASSLAAGVSYNEQFF
TRBJ1-1 | - | - | TRBV13 | TGTGCCAGCAGCTCTGCACTTAACACTGAAGCTTTCTTT | CASSSALNTEAFF
TRBJ1-1 | TRBD1 | - | TRBV9 | TGTGCCAGCAGCGTAGATCAGGGGGCCACTGAAGCTTTCTTT | CASSVDQGATEAFF
TRBJ2-5 | - | - | TRBV7-8 | TGTGCCAGCAGCTTAAAACGGACAGCCCAAGAGACCCAGTACTTC | CASSLKRTAQETQYF
TRBJ1-2 | - | - | TRBV12-5 | TGTGCTAGTGGCCCGCCGGGGGGGCCCTGGACCTTC | CASGPPGGPWTF
TRBJ1-1 | TRBD1 | - | TRBV19 | TGTGCCAGTAGTTTTCAGGGGGTGAACACTGAAGCTTTCTTT | CASSFQGVNTEAFF
TRBJ2-2 | - | - | TRBV18 | TGTGCCAGCTCTACCGCCGGGGGGCGAGGGACCGGGGAGCTGTTTTTT | CASSTAGGRGTGELFF
TRBJ2-1 | - | - | TRBV9 | TGTGCCAGCAGCCCTAAAGGGACCGCAGGGGGGATCTACAATGAGCAGTTCTTC | CASSPKGTAGGIYNEQFF
TRBJ1-1 | - | - | TRBV19 | TGTGCCAGTAGCATGACACCTTTGAACACTGAAGCTTTCTTT | CASSMTPLNTEAFF
TRBJ2-7 | TRBD2 | - | TRBV5-4 | TGTGCCAGCAGCTTGGCTAGCGGGGGCTACGAGCAGTACTTC | CASSLASGGYEQYF
TRBJ2-7 | TRBD2 | - | TRBV15 | TGTGCCACCATAGCTAGCGGGGGAACCTACGAGCAGTACTTC | CATIASGGTYEQYF
TRBJ1-1 | TRBD1 | - | TRBV2 | TGTGCCAGCAGACGGACAGGGGCCAAGAACACTGAAGCTTTCTTT | CASRRTGAKNTEAFF
TRBJ2-7 | TRBD1 | - | TRBV11-3 | TGTGCCAGCAGCTTAGCCAGACAGGGTTCCGAGCAGTACTTC | CASSLARQGSEQYF
TRBJ2-3 | - | - | TRBV5-1 | TGCGCCAGCAGCGGCGCGGAGACGTTCCTTAGCACAGATACGCAGTATTTT | CASSGAETFLSTDTQYF
TRBJ2-3 | TRBD2 | - | TRBV6-2/TRBV6-3 | TGTGCCAGCAGTAAACTAGCGGCAAGCACAGATACGCAGTATTTT | CASSKLAASTDTQYF